A single sample is the source of the 10 T cell receptor beta chains below, sequenced in a study of beta chain features in type 1 diabetes (dated by TCRdb to 2016 to 2018). The library was prepared using the immunoSEQ multiplex PCR assay. The entire isolated RNA was reverse transcribed using the High Capacity cDNA Reverse Transcription Kit, and thus expressed TCRB transcripts were sequenced. TCRdb took over this immuneACCESS table, retaining in-frame rearrangements with V and J assigned. Such tables are incomplete; in checked studies, under half of the missing clones stem from an unresolved V gene, and the remainder is unexplained. The sample contains hundreds of thousands of clones, approximately 16% of them found a single time. 0.015% of the sample goes to the ten largest clones. Their antigens remain unidentified. The investigation overall reported the following: Type 1 diabetes patients showed a moderate but significant shortening of TCRB CDR3 length in all four CD4+ subsets.

Input material: naive CD4+ T cells from blood. What the cell subset or site label conveys for this sample: true naive CD4+ T cells. The receptors derive from a man between 18 and 29 years old with type 1 diabetes.

The V call is TRBV30, the J call TRBJ2-5; a weak D match, TRBD1 (5 bases). This CDR3 has 12 residues. V was trimmed by 4 bases and J by 5 bases, leaving 11 bases between them. Germline CDR1 GTSNPN, CDR2 SVGIG (reference sequence). Here the CDR3 reads CAWTAGAETQYF. The CDR3 DNA is TGTGCCTGGACCGCTGGGGCCGAGACCCAGTACTTC.

This clone came up a few times. The chain carries TRBV29-1 and TRBJ1-2, with 7 bases matching TRBD1. The CDR3 totals 13 residues. With 4 bases clipped from V and 5 bases from J, the junction kept 7 bases outside the gene matches. Germline V CDR1 and CDR2: SQVTM, ANQGSEA. The CDR3 DNA sequence: TGCAGCGTTGGGGCAGGGGGTTTTTATGGCTACACCTTC. It translates to CSVGAGGFYGYTF.

The chain carries TRBV15 and TRBJ1-5; 7 bases align to TRBD1. From germline, CDR1 is LNHNV and CDR2 YYDKDF (reference sequence). V lost 0 bases to trimming and J lost 6 bases; unmatched junction nucleotides: 11. CDR3 length: 17 amino acids. CDR3 DNA sequence: TGTGCCACCAGCAGAGATCCTCTAAGGGGGCGAGGTCAGCCCCAGCATTTT. Its translation: CATSRDPLRGRGQPQHF.

The chain recombines TRBV5-1 with TRBJ2-1; D ambiguous. V lost 0 bases, J lost 13 bases, and 11 bases lay in between. CDR3 length: 12 residues. CDR1 and CDR2 (germline): SGHRS, YFSETQ. The CDR3 reads CASSLELAFQFF. CDR3 in DNA: TGCGCCAGCAGCTTGGAGCTTGCGTTCCAGTTCTTC. Supplemented by reference TRBV5-1 and TRBJ2-1, the full variable domain reads KAGVTQTPRYLIKTRGQQVTLSCSPISGHRSVSWYQQTPGQGLQFLFEYFSETQRNKGNFPGRFSGRQFSNSRSEMNVSTLELGDSALYLCASSLELAFQFFGPGTRLTVL.

The chain recombines TRBV18 with TRBJ2-2, with 8 nucleotides matching TRBD2. The V and J ends lost 2 bases and 0 bases, in that order; junction bases with no gene match: 2. This CDR3 has 16 residues. CDR1 and CDR2 from the germline V gene are KGHSH and LQKENI. The CDR3 region is CASSPSGGTNTGELFF. The CDR3 DNA sequence: TGTGCCAGCTCACCAAGCGGGGGTACGAACACCGGGGAGCTGTTTTTT.

This clone was observed a handful of times. The same CDR3 arises from other DNA sequences in this sample as well. The rearrangement uses TRBV5-4 and TRBJ2-3, with D perhaps matching TRBD2 (5 bases). CDR1 is SGHNT and CDR2 is YYREEE in the germline V gene (reference sequence). V was shortened by 0 bases and J by 0 bases, with 8 bases between the two germline ends. This CDR3 is built from 15 residues. The chain's CDR3 is CASSLAGGSTDTQYF. The CDR3 DNA is TGTGCCAGCAGCTTGGCCGGCGGGAGCACAGATACGCAGTATTTT.

This clone was recorded a few times. CDR3 amino acids: CASSSSPGEPYGYTF. The CDR3 coding sequence is TGTGCCAGCAGCAGCAGCCCCGGGGAGCCCTATGGCTACACCTTC. The V gene is TRBV9, the J gene TRBJ1-2; no firm D call. CDR3 length: 15 residues. Trimming left V 4 bases short and J 4 bases short, with 17 bases between. In germline, CDR1 is SGDLS, CDR2 YYNGEE. The full variable domain, rest sourced from reference TRBV9 and TRBJ1-2, is DSGVTQTPKHLITATGQRVTLRCSPRSGDLSVYWYQQSLDQGLQFLIQYYNGEERAKGNILERFSAQQFPDLHSELNLSSLELGDSALYFCASSSSPGEPYGYTFGSGTRLTVV.

In this sample, this clone turned up a few times. The junction differs from germline at one of its ends, possibly a read error. The rearrangement uses TRBV7-9 and TRBJ2-2; no definite D call. Germline-derived CDR1 and CDR2 are SEHNR and FQNEAQ (reference sequence). CDR3 length: 11 residues. This chain's CDR3 is CASLTGLSLLF. Written as DNA, the CDR3 is TGTGCCAGTCTCACGGGTCTTTCCCTCCTTTTT.

The V gene is TRBV30, the J gene TRBJ2-2; 8 bases match TRBD2. Germline loops: CDR1 GTSNPN, CDR2 SVGIG (reference sequence). The CDR3 loop spans 15 amino acids. V was clipped by 6 bases and J by 3 bases; unmatched bases: 9. CDR3 DNA: TGTGCCTGCTTAAGGGCTAGCGGGTACACCGGGGAGCTGTTTTTT. It is translated as CACLRASGYTGELFF.

The chain links TRBV14 to TRBJ2-1, with D unclear. The V end was cut by 4 bases, the J end by 9 bases, with 10 bases between. CDR3 size: 12 residues. Germline loops: CDR1 SGHDN, CDR2 FVKESK. CDR3 sequence reads: CASSLRDSEQFF. The CDR3 DNA sequence: TGTGCCAGCAGCCTGAGAGACTCTGAGCAGTTCTTC.